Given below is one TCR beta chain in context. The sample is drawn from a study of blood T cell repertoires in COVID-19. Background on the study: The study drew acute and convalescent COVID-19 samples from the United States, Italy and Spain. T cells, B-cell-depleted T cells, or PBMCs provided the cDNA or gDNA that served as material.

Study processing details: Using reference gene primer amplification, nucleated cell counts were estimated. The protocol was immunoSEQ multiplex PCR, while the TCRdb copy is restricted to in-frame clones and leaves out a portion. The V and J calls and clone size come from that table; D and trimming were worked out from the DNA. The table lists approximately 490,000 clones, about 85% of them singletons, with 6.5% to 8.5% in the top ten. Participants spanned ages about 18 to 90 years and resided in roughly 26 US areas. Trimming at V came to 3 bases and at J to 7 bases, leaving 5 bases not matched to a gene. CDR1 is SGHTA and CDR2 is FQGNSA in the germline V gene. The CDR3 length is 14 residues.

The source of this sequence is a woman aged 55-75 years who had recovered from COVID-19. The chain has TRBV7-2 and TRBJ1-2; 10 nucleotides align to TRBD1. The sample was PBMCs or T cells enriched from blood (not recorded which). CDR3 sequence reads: CASSFSGTGVGYTF. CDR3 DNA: TGTGCCAGCAGCTTCTCCGGGACAGGGGTTGGCTACACCTTC. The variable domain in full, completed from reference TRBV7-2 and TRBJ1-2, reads GAGVSQSPSNKVTEKGKDVELRCDPISGHTALYWYRQSLGQGLEFLIYFQGNSAPDKSGLPSDRFSAERTGGSVSTLTIQRTQQEDSAVYLCASSFSGTGVGYTFGSGTRLTVV.